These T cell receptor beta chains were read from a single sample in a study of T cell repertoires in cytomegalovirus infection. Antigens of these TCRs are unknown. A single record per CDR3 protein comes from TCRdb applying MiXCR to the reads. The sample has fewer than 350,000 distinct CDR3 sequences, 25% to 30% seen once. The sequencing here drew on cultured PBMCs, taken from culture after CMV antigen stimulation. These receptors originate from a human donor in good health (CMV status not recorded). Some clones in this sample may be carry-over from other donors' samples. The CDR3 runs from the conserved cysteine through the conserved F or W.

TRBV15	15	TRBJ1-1	CATSRDKTGNTEAFF
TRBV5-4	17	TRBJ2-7	CASSAFASGGPSYEQYF
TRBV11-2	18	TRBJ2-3	CASRRLAGGPDGTDTQYF
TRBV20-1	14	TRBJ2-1	CSARDQGRGNEQFF
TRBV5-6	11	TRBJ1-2	CASSSDRSYTF
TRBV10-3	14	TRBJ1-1	CAISAGGARAEAFF
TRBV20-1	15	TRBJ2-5	CSAIPGLAGVETQYF
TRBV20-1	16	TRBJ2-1	CSARDSRTNLYNEQFF
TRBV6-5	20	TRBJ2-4	CASRPRRDSTLFLAKNIQYF
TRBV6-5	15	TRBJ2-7	CASSYSYRSSYEQYF
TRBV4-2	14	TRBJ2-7	CASSQAGTSHEQYF
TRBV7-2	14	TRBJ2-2	CARTGQGNTGELFF
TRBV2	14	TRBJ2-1	CASSEEDGSHEQFF
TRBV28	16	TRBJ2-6	CASRRDSSSGANVLTF
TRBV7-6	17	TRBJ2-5	CASSLRLAGGPGETQYF
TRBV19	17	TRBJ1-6	CASRDTGLESYNSPLHF
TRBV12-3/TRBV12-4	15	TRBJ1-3	CASSSGVASGNTIYF
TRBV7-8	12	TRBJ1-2	CASSVDREGYTF
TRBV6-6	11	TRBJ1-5	CASSGNQPQHF
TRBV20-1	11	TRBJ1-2	CSASTFVGYTF
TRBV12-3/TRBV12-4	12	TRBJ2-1	CASTRDYNEQFF
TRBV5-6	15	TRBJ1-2	CASIRGQGAHYGYTF
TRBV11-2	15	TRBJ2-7	CASSLVTGRSYEQYF
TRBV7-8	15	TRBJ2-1	CASSHREDLNNEQFF
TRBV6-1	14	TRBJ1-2	CASTRDTANYGYTF
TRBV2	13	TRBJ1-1	CASIGQPNTEAFF
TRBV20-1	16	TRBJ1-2	CSAREPGTKAVYGYTF
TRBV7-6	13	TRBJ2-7	CASGKALSYEQYF
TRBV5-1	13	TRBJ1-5	CASSLQGNQPQHF
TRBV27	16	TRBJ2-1	CASSLNSLHSYNEQFF
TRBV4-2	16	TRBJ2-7	CASSQDGSSGSYEQYF
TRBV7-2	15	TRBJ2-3	CASSLDGVFTDTQYF
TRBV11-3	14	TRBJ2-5	CASSRDSHQETQYF
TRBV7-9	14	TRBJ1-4	CASSRQEEYEKLFF
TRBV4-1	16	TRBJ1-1	CASSQEIGQGRTEAFF
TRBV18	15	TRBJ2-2	CASSGGQVNTGELFF
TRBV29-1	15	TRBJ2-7	CSVEVGGEYMGEQYF
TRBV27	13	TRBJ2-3	CASSTMKGATQYF
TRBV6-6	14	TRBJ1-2	CASSYATGSDGYTF
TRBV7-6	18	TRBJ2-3	CASSSVPKTMTRTDTQYF
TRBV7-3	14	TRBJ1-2	CASSSTGDSGGYTF
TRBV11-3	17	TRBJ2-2	CASSLLRHRPHTGELFF
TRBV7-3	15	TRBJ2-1	CASSLEGGPGNEQFF